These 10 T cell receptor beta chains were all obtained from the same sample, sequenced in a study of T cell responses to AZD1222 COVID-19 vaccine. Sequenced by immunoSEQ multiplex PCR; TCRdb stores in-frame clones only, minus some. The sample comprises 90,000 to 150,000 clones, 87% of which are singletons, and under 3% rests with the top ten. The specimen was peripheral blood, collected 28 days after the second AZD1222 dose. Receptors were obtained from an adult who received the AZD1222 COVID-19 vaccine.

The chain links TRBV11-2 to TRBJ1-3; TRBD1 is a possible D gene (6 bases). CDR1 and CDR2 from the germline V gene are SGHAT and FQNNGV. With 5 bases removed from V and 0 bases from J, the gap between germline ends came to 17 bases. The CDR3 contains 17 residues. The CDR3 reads CASSPVGGPCSGNTIYF. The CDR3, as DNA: TGTGCCAGCAGCCCCGTCGGGGGCCCCTGCTCTGGAAACACCATATATTTT.

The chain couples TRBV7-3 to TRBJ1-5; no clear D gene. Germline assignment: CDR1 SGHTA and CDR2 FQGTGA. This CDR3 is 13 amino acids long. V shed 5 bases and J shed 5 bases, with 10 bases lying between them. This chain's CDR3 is CASSPQADQPQHF. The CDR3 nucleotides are TGTGCCAGCAGCCCGCAGGCGGATCAGCCCCAGCATTTT.

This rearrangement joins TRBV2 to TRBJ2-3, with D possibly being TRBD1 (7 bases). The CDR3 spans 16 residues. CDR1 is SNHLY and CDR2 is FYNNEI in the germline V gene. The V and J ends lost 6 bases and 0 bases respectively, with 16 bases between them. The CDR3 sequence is CASSAQGGQSTDTQYF. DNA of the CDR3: TGTGCCAGCAGCGCCCAGGGGGGACAGAGCACAGATACGCAGTATTTT.

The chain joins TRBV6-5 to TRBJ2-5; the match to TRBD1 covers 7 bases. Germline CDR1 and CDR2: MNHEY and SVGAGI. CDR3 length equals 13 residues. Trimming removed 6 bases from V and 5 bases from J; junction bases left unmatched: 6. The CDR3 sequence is CASRQTGDETQYF. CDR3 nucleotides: TGTGCCAGCAGACAAACAGGGGATGAGACCCAGTACTTC.

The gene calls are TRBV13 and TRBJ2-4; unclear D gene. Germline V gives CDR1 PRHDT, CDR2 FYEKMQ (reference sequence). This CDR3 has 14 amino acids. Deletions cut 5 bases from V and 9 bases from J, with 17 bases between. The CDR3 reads CASSLGGVKGIQYF. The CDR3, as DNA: TGTGCCAGCAGCCTCGGCGGAGTTAAGGGCATTCAGTACTTC.

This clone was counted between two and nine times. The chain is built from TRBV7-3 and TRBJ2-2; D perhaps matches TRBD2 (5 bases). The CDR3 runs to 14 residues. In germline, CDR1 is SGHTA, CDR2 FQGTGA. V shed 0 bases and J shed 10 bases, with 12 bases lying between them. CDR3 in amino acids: CASSLTLRAAELFF. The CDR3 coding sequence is TGTGCCAGCAGCTTAACTCTGCGGGCGGCGGAGCTGTTTTTT.

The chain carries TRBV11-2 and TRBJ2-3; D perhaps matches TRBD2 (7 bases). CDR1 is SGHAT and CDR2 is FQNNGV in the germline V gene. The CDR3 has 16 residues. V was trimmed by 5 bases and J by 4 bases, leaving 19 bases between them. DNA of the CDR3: TGTGCCAGCAGCCCAATGTTGGGGGGGCTCGCAGATACGCAGTATTTT. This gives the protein CASSPMLGGLADTQYF.

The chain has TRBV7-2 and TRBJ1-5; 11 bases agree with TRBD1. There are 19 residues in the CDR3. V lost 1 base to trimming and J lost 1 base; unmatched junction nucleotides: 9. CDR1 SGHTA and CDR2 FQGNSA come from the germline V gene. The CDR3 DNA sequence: TGTGCCAGCAGCTTAGGAATGGACAGGGGGCCATGGAGCAATCAGCCCCAGCATTTT. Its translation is CASSLGMDRGPWSNQPQHF.

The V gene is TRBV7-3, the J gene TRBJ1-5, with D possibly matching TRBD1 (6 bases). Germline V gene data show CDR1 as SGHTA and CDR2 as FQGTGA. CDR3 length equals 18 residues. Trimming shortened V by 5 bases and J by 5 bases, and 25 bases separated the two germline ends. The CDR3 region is CASSPSPPGTKIDQPQHF. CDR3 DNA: TGTGCCAGCAGCCCTTCCCCCCCCGGGACAAAGATAGATCAGCCCCAGCATTTT.

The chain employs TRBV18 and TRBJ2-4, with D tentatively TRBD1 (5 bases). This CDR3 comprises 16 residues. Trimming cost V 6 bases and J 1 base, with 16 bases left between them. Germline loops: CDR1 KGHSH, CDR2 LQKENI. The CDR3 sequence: CASSETVPFAKNIQYF. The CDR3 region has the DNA TGTGCCAGCTCGGAGACAGTGCCCTTTGCCAAAAACATTCAGTACTTC.